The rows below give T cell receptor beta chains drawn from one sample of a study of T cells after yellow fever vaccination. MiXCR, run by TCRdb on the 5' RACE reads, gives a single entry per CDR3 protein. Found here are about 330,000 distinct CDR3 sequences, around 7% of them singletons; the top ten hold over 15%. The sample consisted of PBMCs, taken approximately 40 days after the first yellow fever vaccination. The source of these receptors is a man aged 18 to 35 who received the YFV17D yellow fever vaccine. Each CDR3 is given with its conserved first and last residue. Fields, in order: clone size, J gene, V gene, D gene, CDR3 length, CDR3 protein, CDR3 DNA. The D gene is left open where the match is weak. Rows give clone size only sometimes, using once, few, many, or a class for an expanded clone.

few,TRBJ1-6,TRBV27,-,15,CASSLSPIANSPLHF,TGTGCCAGCAGTTTATCGCCCATTGCGAATTCACCCCTCCACTTT
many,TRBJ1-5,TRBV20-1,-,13,CSARWGFSQPQHF,TGCAGTGCGAGATGGGGGTTTTCTCAGCCCCAGCATTTT
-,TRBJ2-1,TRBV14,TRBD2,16,CASSQVAGLSYNEQFF,TGTGCCAGCAGCCAAGTAGCGGGGCTCTCCTACAATGAGCAGTTCTTC
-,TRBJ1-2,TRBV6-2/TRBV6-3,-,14,CASSGWETGYGYTF,TGTGCCAGCAGCGGGTGGGAGACGGGCTATGGCTACACCTTC
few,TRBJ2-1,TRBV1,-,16,CTSSQGTSGNGNEQFF,TGCACCAGCAGCCAAGGAACTAGCGGAAACGGGAATGAGCAGTTCTTC
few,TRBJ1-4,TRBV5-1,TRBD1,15,CASSLGQGIGEKLFF,TGCGCCAGCAGCTTGGGACAGGGGATCGGTGAAAAACTGTTTTTT
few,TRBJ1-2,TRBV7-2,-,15,CASSQYRIANYGYTF,TGTGCCAGCAGTCAATACAGGATAGCTAACTATGGCTACACCTTC
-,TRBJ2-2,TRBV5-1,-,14,CASKVAPNTGELFF,TGCGCCAGCAAGGTGGCTCCGAACACCGGGGAGCTGTTTTTT
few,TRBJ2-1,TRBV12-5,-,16,CASGSRTNGPYNEQFF,TGTGCTAGTGGTTCCAGGACGAATGGTCCCTACAATGAGCAGTTCTTC
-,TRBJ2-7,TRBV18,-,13,CASSPTNSYEQYF,TGTGCCAGCTCGCCGACAAACTCCTACGAGCAGTACTTC
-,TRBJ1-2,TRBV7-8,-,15,CASSEVRRALYGYTF,TGTGCCAGCAGCGAAGTCAGGAGGGCCCTCTATGGCTACACCTTC
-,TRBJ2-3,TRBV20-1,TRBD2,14,CFGDQASGLDTQYF,TGCTTCGGCGACCAGGCTAGCGGATTAGATACGCAGTATTTT
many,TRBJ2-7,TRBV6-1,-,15,CASRHRASPSYEQYF,TGTGCCAGCAGGCACAGGGCGAGTCCAAGCTACGAGCAGTACTTC
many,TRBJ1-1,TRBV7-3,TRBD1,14,CASSLSGTGTEAFF,TGTGCCAGCAGCCTCTCTGGGACAGGGACTGAAGCTTTCTTT
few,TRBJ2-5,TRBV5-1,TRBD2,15,CASSVTGLAEETQYF,TGCGCCAGCAGCGTTACGGGACTAGCGGAAGAGACCCAGTACTTC
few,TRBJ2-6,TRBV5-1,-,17,CASSTYGGFSGANVLTF,TGCGCCAGCAGCACTTACGGGGGATTCTCTGGGGCCAACGTCCTGACTTTC
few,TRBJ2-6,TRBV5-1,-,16,CASSPEGSSGANVLTF,TGCGCCAGCAGCCCTGAAGGCAGCTCTGGGGCCAACGTCCTGACTTTC
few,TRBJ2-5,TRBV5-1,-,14,CASSSPAGSETQYF,TGCGCCAGCAGCTCCCCCGCGGGGTCAGAGACCCAGTACTTC
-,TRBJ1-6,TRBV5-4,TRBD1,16,CASSLGGQGGSSPLHF,TGTGCCAGCAGCTTGGGAGGACAGGGGGGGTCGTCCCCCCTCCACTTT
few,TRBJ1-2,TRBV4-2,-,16,CASSQDLRSLPGGYTF,TGTGCCAGCAGCCAAGATCTCCGTTCGCTACCAGGAGGCTACACCTTC
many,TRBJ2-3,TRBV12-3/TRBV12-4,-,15,CASSLASGGIDTQYF,TGTGCCAGCAGTTTAGCATCGGGGGGCATAGATACGCAGTATTTT
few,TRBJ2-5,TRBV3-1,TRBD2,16,CASSHSASGGQETQYF,TGTGCCAGCAGCCATTCGGCTAGCGGGGGCCAAGAGACCCAGTACTTC
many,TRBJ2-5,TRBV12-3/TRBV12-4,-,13,CASSGHFQETQYF,TGTGCCAGCAGTGGACATTTTCAAGAGACCCAGTACTTC
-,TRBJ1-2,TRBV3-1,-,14,CASSQVGTNYGYTF,TGTGCCAGCAGCCAAGTGGGGACTAACTATGGCTACACCTTC
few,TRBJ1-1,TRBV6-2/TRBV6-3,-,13,CASSPGTVAEAFF,TGTGCCAGCAGTCCCGGGACGGTCGCTGAAGCTTTCTTT
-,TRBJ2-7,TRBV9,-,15,CASSVAGSSDGPQYF,TGTGCCAGCAGCGTAGCGGGCAGCTCAGACGGACCGCAGTACTTC
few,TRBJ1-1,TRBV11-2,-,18,CASSSPRGGGSMNTEAFF,TGTGCCAGCAGCTCACCAAGGGGGGGAGGTAGCATGAACACTGAAGCTTTCTTT